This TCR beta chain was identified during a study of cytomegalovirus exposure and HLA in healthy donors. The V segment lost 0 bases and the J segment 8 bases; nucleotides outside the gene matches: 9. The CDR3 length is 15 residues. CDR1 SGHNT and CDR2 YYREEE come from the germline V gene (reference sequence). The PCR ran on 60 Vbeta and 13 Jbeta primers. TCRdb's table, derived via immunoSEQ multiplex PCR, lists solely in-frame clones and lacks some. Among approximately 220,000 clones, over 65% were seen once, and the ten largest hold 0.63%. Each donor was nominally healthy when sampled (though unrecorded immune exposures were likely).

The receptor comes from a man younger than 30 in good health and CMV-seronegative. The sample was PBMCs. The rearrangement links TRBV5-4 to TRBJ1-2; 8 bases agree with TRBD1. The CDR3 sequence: CASSLESARGPGYTF. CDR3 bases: TGTGCCAGCAGCTTGGAATCGGCCAGGGGGCCCGGCTACACCTTC.